These 32 T cell receptor beta chains were all obtained from the same sample, sequenced in a study of patients and donors after allogeneic stem cell transplantation. TCRdb re-called the RT-PCR reads with MiXCR, one entry per CDR3 protein. The sample gives some 60,000 distinct CDR3 sequences, about 14% of which show up once; roughly a third is in the top ten. The sample was blood, either unsorted or a sorted T cell fraction (not recorded which). These receptors originate from a human donor who was either an allogeneic HSCT recipient or a stem cell or donor lymphocyte infusion donor (not recorded which). It is not recorded whose cells these are; they may come from a transplant donor.

This clonotype was picked up many times. The V call is TRBV5-1, the J call TRBJ2-3; TRBD2 matches 7 bases. The junction had 9 bases not matched to a gene; V was cut back by 4 bases and J by 4 bases. The CDR3 spans 15 residues. Germline V lookup: CDR1 SGHRS, CDR2 YFSETQ. The CDR3 reads CASSPRREGSDTQYF. In nucleotides, the CDR3 is TGCGCCAGCAGCCCCCGGAGGGAGGGATCAGATACGCAGTATTTT.

The V gene is TRBV5-6, the J gene TRBJ2-2; D uncertain. The CDR3 runs to 15 residues. Trimming removed 4 bases from V and 1 base from J, with 11 bases in between. The germline CDR1 and CDR2 sequences are SGHDT and YYEEEE. CDR3 nucleotides: TGTGCCAGCAGCCCGGAGAATCGGAACACCGGGGAGCTGTTTTTT. It specifies CASSPENRNTGELFF. Filled out from reference TRBV5-6 and TRBJ2-2, the complete variable domain reads DAGVTQSPTHLIKTRGQQVTLRCSPKSGHDTVSWYQQALGQGPQFIFQYYEEEERQRGNFPDRFSGHQFPNYSSELNVNALLLGDSALYLCASSPENRNTGELFFGEGSRLTVL.

This clonotype appeared many times. The V gene is TRBV29-1, the J gene TRBJ1-2, with a tentative D call TRBD1 (5 bases). CDR3 length: 11 amino acids. V lost 8 bases and J 4 bases, leaving 11 bases between the germline ends. Germline V gene data show CDR1 as SQVTM and CDR2 as ANQGSEA. The CDR3 nucleotides are TGCAGCTTGAGGACATCCTATGGCTACACCTTC. Translation: CSLRTSYGYTF.

In this sample, this clonotype turned up a few times. V is TRBV6-1 and J is TRBJ2-1; TRBD2 matches at 10 bases. The V and J ends lost 4 bases and 2 bases, in that order; junction bases with no gene match: 11. The CDR3 consists of 18 residues. Germline-derived CDR1 and CDR2 are MNHNS and SASEGT. CDR3 region: CASSVFLAGVTTYNEQFF. In DNA, the CDR3 is TGTGCCAGCAGTGTATTCCTAGCGGGAGTTACAACCTACAATGAGCAGTTCTTC.

This clonotype was seen more than once but under ten times. This rearrangement joins TRBV13 to TRBJ2-3, with D unclear. The CDR3 spans 12 residues. The germline CDR1 and CDR2 sequences are PRHDT and FYEKMQ (reference sequence). Trimming shortened V by 3 bases and J by 2 bases, and 3 bases separated the two germline ends. The CDR3 DNA sequence: TGTGCCAGCAGCTTTTTCACAGATACGCAGTATTTT. Translated, it gives CASSFFTDTQYF.

The chain has TRBV2 and TRBJ2-7, with D hard to call. This CDR3 has 14 residues. Germline V lookup: CDR1 SNHLY, CDR2 FYNNEI. The V end lost 1 base, the J end lost 3 bases, and 10 bases lay between the germline ends. The CDR3 is CASSEEVSNYEQYF. As DNA, the CDR3 is TGTGCCAGCAGTGAAGAGGTCAGTAACTACGAGCAGTACTTC. The whole variable domain, filled in from reference TRBV2 and TRBJ2-7, reads EPEVTQTPSHQVTQMGQEVILRCVPISNHLYFYWYRQILGQKVEFLVSFYNNEISEKSEIFDDQFSVERPDGSNFTLKIRSTKLEDSAMYFCASSEEVSNYEQYFGPGTRLTVT.

This chain joins TRBV6-1 and TRBJ1-2; 7 nucleotides line up with TRBD1. The CDR3 is 15 residues long. The junction had 5 bases not matched to a gene; V was cut back by 2 bases and J by 2 bases. Looked up from germline, CDR1 is MNHNS and CDR2 is SASEGT. The CDR3 loop reads CASSEFGTENYGYTF. In DNA form, the CDR3 reads TGTGCCAGCAGTGAATTCGGGACAGAGAACTATGGCTACACCTTC.

This clonotype was detected only a few times. The chain uses TRBV7-9 and TRBJ2-3; tentative D call: TRBD1 (6 bases). Germline CDR1 and CDR2: SEHNR and FQNEAQ (reference sequence). The CDR3 runs 15 residues. Trimming took 1 base from V and 2 from J, leaving 10 bases between them. The CDR3 loop is CASSLEWTVTDTQYF. DNA of the CDR3: TGTGCCAGCAGCTTAGAGTGGACAGTCACAGATACGCAGTATTTT.

This clonotype has a count of ten or more. The gene calls are TRBV5-1 and TRBJ2-3, with D perhaps given as TRBD1 or TRBD2 (5 bases each). The germline gives CDR1 SGHRS, CDR2 YFSETQ. This CDR3 contains 15 residues. Trimming cost V 4 bases and J 3 bases, with 15 bases left between them. The CDR3 region is CASSLRDDGTDTQYF. CDR3 DNA: TGCGCCAGCAGCCTCAGGGACGACGGGACAGATACGCAGTATTTT.

In this sample, this clonotype turned up a few times. This sequence joins TRBV27 and TRBJ2-2; the D gene is possibly TRBD2 (5 bases). Trimming pared 6 bases from V and 7 bases from J, leaving 9 bases between. Looked up from germline, CDR1 is MNHEY and CDR2 is SMNVEV (reference sequence). CDR3 size: 12 residues. Written as DNA, the CDR3 is TGTGCCAGCAGGAGGGAGTACGGGGAGCTGTTTTTT. Its translation is CASRREYGELFF.

In this sample, this clonotype turned up many times. The V call is TRBV24-1, the J call TRBJ2-1; 9 bases fit TRBD2. Germline assignment: CDR1 KGHDR and CDR2 SFDVKD. Germline trimming cut 0 bases from V and 2 bases from J; bases unmatched to any gene: 1. This CDR3 is built from 16 residues. CDR3 residues: CATSDLASGTYNEQFF. CDR3 coding DNA: TGTGCCACCAGTGATTTGGCTAGCGGGACCTACAATGAGCAGTTCTTC.

The V and J genes are TRBV12-3 or TRBV12-4 and TRBJ1-1; the D is unclear. This CDR3 contains 14 residues. V lost 6 bases, J lost 1 base, and 12 bases lay in between. CDR3 in DNA: TGTGCCAGCAGCTACAGCGACTCGAACACTGAAGCTTTCTTT. Translation: CASSYSDSNTEAFF.

CDR3 protein: CATSRGLAYGELFF. CDR3 bases: TGTGCCACCAGCAGGGGACTAGCTTACGGGGAGCTGTTTTTT. The chain recombines TRBV15 with TRBJ2-2, with TRBD2 matching 9 bases. Trimming cost V 3 bases and J 7 bases; bases outside gene matches: 3. This CDR3 spans 14 amino acids. Germline V CDR1 and CDR2: LNHNV, YYDKDF (reference sequence). Drawing the rest from reference TRBV15 and TRBJ2-2, the complete variable domain is DAMVIQNPRYQVTQFGKPVTLSCSQTLNHNVMYWYQQKSSQAPKLLFHYYDKDFNNEADTPDNFQSRRPNTSFCFLDIRSPGLGDTAMYLCATSRGLAYGELFFGEGSRLTVL.

A few counts support this clonotype. The chain joins TRBV11-3 to TRBJ2-5; 10 nucleotides match TRBD2. The CDR3 consists of 17 residues. Germline CDR1 SGHNT, CDR2 YENEEA. Trimming at V came to 3 bases and at J to 0 bases, leaving 7 bases not matched to a gene. The CDR3 DNA reads TGTGCCAGCAGCTTCATCCAGCGGGAGGGGTACCAAGAGACCCAGTACTTC. Translated: CASSFIQREGYQETQYF.

This chain connects TRBV6-5 to TRBJ2-4; D is possibly TRBD1 or TRBD2 (5 bases each). Looked up from germline, CDR1 is MNHEY and CDR2 is SVGAGI. The V gene lost 10 bases and the J gene lost 1 base, with 23 bases spanning the gap. The CDR3 spans 17 residues. CDR3 amino acids: CATASLGTTNAKNIQYF. The CDR3 DNA is TGTGCCACCGCATCTTTGGGGACCACCAACGCCAAAAACATTCAGTACTTC.

This clonotype was seen only a few times. The gene calls are TRBV5-5 and TRBJ1-5; no definite D call. The CDR3 length is 15 residues. Germline V CDR1 and CDR2: SGHKS, YYEKEE (reference sequence). Trimming took 0 bases from V and 3 from J, leaving 10 bases between them. This CDR3 is CASSLASTPNQPQHF. For the CDR3, the DNA is TGTGCCAGCAGCTTGGCTTCAACCCCCAATCAGCCCCAGCATTTT.

This chain uses TRBV13 with TRBJ2-3, with D unresolved. Germline V gene data show CDR1 as PRHDT and CDR2 as FYEKMQ (reference sequence). Trimming pared 1 base from V and 4 bases from J, leaving 9 bases between. The CDR3 covers 14 residues. DNA of the CDR3: TGTGCCAGCAGCTTAGTAGCTTTAGCAGATACGCAGTATTTT. This codes for CASSLVALADTQYF. Using reference TRBV13 and TRBJ2-3 for the parts outside the CDR3, the full variable domain is AAGVIQSPRHLIKEKRETATLKCYPIPRHDTVYWYQQGPGQDPQFLISFYEKMQSDKGSIPDRFSAQQFSDYHSELNMSSLELGDSALYFCASSLVALADTQYFGPGTRLTVL.

The V gene is TRBV14, the J gene TRBJ2-5; 12 positions match TRBD2. The CDR3 covers 18 residues. Germline CDR1 and CDR2: SGHDN and FVKESK. V trimming: 2 bases; J trimming: 2 bases; junction bases outside the gene matches: 9. CDR3 loop: CASSQHLAGGPGQETQYF. CDR3 DNA: TGTGCCAGCAGCCAACATCTAGCGGGAGGGCCCGGGCAAGAGACCCAGTACTTC.

Many counts were recorded for this clonotype. The chain has TRBV6-6 and TRBJ2-1; the D call may be TRBD1 or TRBD2 (5 bases each). Trimming left V 2 bases short and J 4 bases short, with 15 bases between. The CDR3 has 16 residues. Germline assignment: CDR1 MNHNY and CDR2 SVGAGI (reference sequence). The CDR3 loop is CASSYVMGPEYNEQFF. The CDR3 nucleotides are TGTGCCAGCAGTTACGTTATGGGACCAGAATACAATGAGCAGTTCTTC.

The chain links TRBV6-2 or TRBV6-3 to TRBJ2-3; TRBD2 matches at 8 bases. CDR1 MNHEY and CDR2 SVGEGT come from the germline V gene. The CDR3 runs 17 residues. Germline trimming cut 0 bases from V and 2 bases from J; bases unmatched to any gene: 7. DNA of the CDR3: TGTGCCAGCAGTTACTCGATCCTAGCGGGCCACACAGATACGCAGTATTTT. Translated: CASSYSILAGHTDTQYF.

This clonotype appeared a single time. The chain combines TRBV20-1 with TRBJ2-7, with D tentatively TRBD1 or TRBD2 (5 bases each). Germline V lookup: CDR1 DFQATT, CDR2 SNEGSKA (reference sequence). This CDR3 is built from 15 residues. V shed 3 bases and J shed 5 bases, with 20 bases lying between them. DNA for the CDR3: TGCAGTGCTAGGATTGGGGACGCACTCCTGCACGAGCAGTACTTC. Amino acid sequence: CSARIGDALLHEQYF.

The table lists this clonotype with a few counts. This chain joins TRBV7-2 and TRBJ2-5; D unclear. Per the germline V gene, CDR1 is SGHTA and CDR2 is FQGNSA. The CDR3 has 13 amino acids. V was cut by 1 base and J by 10 bases, with 13 bases left in between. The CDR3 region is CASSLELGMSQYF. The CDR3 region has the DNA TGTGCCAGCAGCTTAGAATTGGGGATGAGCCAGTACTTC.

Ten or more counts support this clonotype. This chain connects TRBV7-8 to TRBJ1-5, with D possibly matching TRBD1 (5 bases). Per germline, CDR1 SGHVS and CDR2 FQNEAQ. This CDR3 has 17 residues. Deletions cut 2 bases from V and 4 bases from J, with 18 bases between. This CDR3 reads CASSLPGAGSTNQPQHF. CDR3 sequence (DNA): TGTGCCAGCAGCTTACCCGGGGCAGGTTCTACGAATCAGCCCCAGCATTTT.

This clonotype was counted at least ten times. The chain uses TRBV10-3 and TRBJ1-6; 11 positions agree with TRBD1. The CDR3 extends over 15 amino acids. Unmatched junction bases numbered 4, after V lost 6 bases and J lost 6 bases. Germline loops: CDR1 ENHRY, CDR2 SYGVKD. CDR3 loop: CAIRPGQGGNSPLHF. The CDR3, as DNA: TGTGCCATCAGACCGGGACAGGGGGGTAATTCACCCCTCCACTTT.

The V call is TRBV29-1, the J call TRBJ2-1; the match to TRBD2 covers 7 bases. Per germline, CDR1 SQVTM and CDR2 ANQGSEA. This CDR3 is built from 17 residues. V lost 1 base and J lost 0; bases outside the gene matches: 9. The CDR3 is CSVEGTRLSGSYNEQFF. CDR3 DNA sequence: TGCAGCGTTGAAGGGACTAGATTGTCGGGCTCCTACAATGAGCAGTTCTTC.

The chain has TRBV3-1 and TRBJ2-1; D is tentatively TRBD1 or TRBD2 (5 bases each). There are 15 residues in the CDR3. The V and J ends lost 6 bases and 0 bases respectively, with 12 bases between them. Germline V gives CDR1 LGHDT, CDR2 YNNKEL (reference sequence). The CDR3 here is CASSAGTASYNEQFF. The CDR3 DNA sequence: TGTGCCAGCAGTGCCGGGACCGCCTCCTACAATGAGCAGTTCTTC.

Comments on this clonotype: A much larger clone lies a single base off, so this may be a read error. This chain joins TRBV11-2 and TRBJ2-3; 11 nucleotides agree with TRBD2. This CDR3 is 17 amino acids long. CDR1 SGHAT and CDR2 FQNNGV come from the germline V gene. Written as DNA, the CDR3 is TGTGCCAACAGCTTGGGCAGAACTAGCGGGAGTGCAGATACGCAGTATTTT. This gives the protein CANSLGRTSGSADTQYF.

This clonotype was recorded at least ten times. The rearrangement joins TRBV7-9 to TRBJ1-5; D uncertain. Per germline, CDR1 SEHNR and CDR2 FQNEAQ (reference sequence). Trimming pared 2 bases from V and 5 bases from J, leaving 4 bases between. This CDR3 is 12 amino acids long. CDR3 region: CASSLWDQPQHF. Written as DNA, the CDR3 is TGTGCCAGCAGCTTATGGGATCAGCCCCAGCATTTT. Drawing the rest from reference TRBV7-9 and TRBJ1-5, the complete variable domain is DTGVSQNPRHKITKRGQNVTFRCDPISEHNRLYWYRQTLGQGPEFLTYFQNEAQLEKSRLLSDRFSAERPKGSFSTLEIQRTEQGDSAMYLCASSLWDQPQHFGDGTRLSIL.

This clonotype was seen only a few times. V usage is TRBV6-5 and J usage is TRBJ1-2; no reliable D call. With 8 bases removed from V and 3 bases from J, the gap between germline ends came to 19 bases. Germline V lookup: CDR1 MNHEY, CDR2 SVGAGI. The CDR3 is 15 residues long. This CDR3 is CASSRGGSLDYGYTF. The DNA for the CDR3 is TGTGCCAGCTCCCGGGGAGGGTCTCTGGACTATGGCTACACCTTC.

V gene TRBV29-1 combines with J gene TRBJ1-2; possibly TRBD1 for D (6 bases). V gave up 0 bases and J gave up 3 bases, with 26 bases separating them. CDR3 length: 19 amino acids. Germline loops: CDR1 SQVTM, CDR2 ANQGSEA. CDR3 region: CSVEELVHQGKSGDYGYTF. The CDR3 DNA reads as TGCAGCGTTGAAGAGTTGGTTCACCAGGGGAAAAGTGGTGACTATGGCTACACCTTC.

This chain uses TRBV7-9 with TRBJ2-7, with 11 bases lining up with TRBD2. The CDR3 has 17 amino acids. V lost 0 bases to trimming and J lost 4 bases; unmatched junction nucleotides: 8. Germline-derived CDR1 and CDR2 are SEHNR and FQNEAQ (reference sequence). In DNA form, the CDR3 reads TGTGCCAGCAGCTTAGCAGCACTAGCGGGAGACCTTTACGAGCAGTACTTC. It yields the protein CASSLAALAGDLYEQYF.

This clonotype was counted ten times or more. The rearrangement links TRBV12-3 or TRBV12-4 to TRBJ1-6; D ambiguous. V was clipped by 6 bases and J by 10 bases, with 13 bases between them. There are 13 residues in the CDR3. The CDR3 DNA is TGTGCCAGCAGCCAAAACTCATGGTCACCCCTCCACTTT. Translation: CASSQNSWSPLHF.